The T cell receptor beta chain under discussion was sequenced for a study of cytomegalovirus exposure and HLA in healthy donors (dated by TCRdb to about 2017). Describing the broader study: An earlier analysis of roughly 570 of the donors reported 276 Gb of sequence data and 117 million unique TCR beta sequences obtained from some 170 million T cells. Around 300 gigabases of sequencing data and around 87 million unique TCR sequences were included in an early release covering several hundred HLA-typed donors. Of the 300 to 400 genotyped donors, about 80% fell in the genetic ancestry cluster associated with self-reported Caucasian donors. The study was designed to test whether signatures of past pathogen exposure could be identified by cataloging public T cell receptors. The study profiled the T cell repertoires of 500 to 800 subjects by immunosequencing and related them to cytomegalovirus serostatus. Along with the roughly 670-subject first cohort, a separate validation cohort of over a hundred different subjects was used. To predict cytomegalovirus infection status, the study combined high-throughput TCR immunosequencing, statistical association of individual TCRs with disease status, and machine learning. A later analysis re-analyzed previously published TCR beta repertoires from approximately 670 donors and added high-resolution HLA genotyping to study TCR occurrence patterns. The later analysis used no new phenotypic data to find candidate immune exposures, relying instead on TCR beta sequences and their occurrence across donors. An earlier analysis of several hundred of the donors applied high-throughput TCR beta sequencing to assess whether each TCR beta V gene segment acted as functional or pseudogenic. Donor age, sex, ethnicity and CMV serostatus were compiled together with the repertoire data. A later genetic analysis used genome-wide SNP genotypes for 398 of the 666 donors, treating that subset as a discovery cohort. All discovery cohort repertoires had been generated using a single sequencing platform. HLA typing included class I and class II loci at four-digit resolution. The number of typed donors differed by locus: about 620-640 for A, B, C, DRB1 and DQB1; approximately 540 for DQA1; roughly 600 for DPA1; and around 470 for DPB1. Four or five DR-DQ haplotypes were handled as single units for association and clustering because linkage in the cohort was strong. Among under 450 genotyped donors of the cohort, an average of approximately 240,000 unique TCR beta nucleotide sequences were sequenced per donor, around 20% of them non-productive. Results the study describes overall, beyond this receptor: A cluster of highly shared sequence variants was judged likely to represent a technical artifact of the sequencing pipeline. A later analysis found that most CMV-associated TCR beta chains appeared HLA-restricted, with HLA associations seemingly driven largely by CMV exposure. The earlier analysis of a few hundred of the donors excluded 15 to 20 rarely observed V segments, including chromosome 9 orphons, because counts were too low. A later analysis found that HLA-associated TCR beta chains were more clonally expanded and had lower generation probabilities than equally common non-associated chains. Roughly uniform sequencing depth across donors was assumed in presence/absence analyses, although this assumption may not hold. The cohort was sequenced for TCR beta chains only, and without alpha or paired-chain data the features that could be detected were limited. Because HLA typing was missing for some donors at each locus, association tests included only the typed subset. Broadly in line with IMGT annotations, most TCR beta V segments showed up in productive rearrangements about 90% or about 30% of the time in an earlier analysis of 587 of the donors. Across donors, most TCR sequences were observed very rarely, whereas some public TCRs were present in many individuals. A further reported finding was that TCR beta sequences accurately predicted the HLA-A and HLA-B alleles for most subjects in the first cohort. Cytomegalovirus status was reported to be diagnosed by the classifier with high specificity and sensitivity in both the original and validation cohorts. In the study, 164 TCR beta chains were listed as associated with cytomegalovirus. A few of the identified cytomegalovirus-associated TCR beta chains were confirmed in vitro to be specific for cytomegalovirus antigens. A later genetic analysis associated a missense DCLRE1C variant with V-gene and J-gene trimming of TCR beta chains, and an independent cohort replicated the association. In a later genetic analysis, fewer N-insertions in productive TCRs were reported among donors in an Asian-associated ancestry cluster than the roughly 700-donor mean. Some IMGT-functional V segments, including TRBV6-2 and TRBV6-3, could not be distinguished by the 87-base-pair reads and were therefore excluded. A later analysis reported that several top co-occurrence clusters appeared linked to parvovirus B19, influenza, CMV and Epstein-Barr virus. Immune exposure information for the cohort was limited to CMV serostatus. In a later analysis, 16,951 TCR beta sequences were associated with specific HLA alleles at a false discovery rate of 0.05. The authors suggested that the approach could potentially be extended to other disease states and immunological phenotypes. When HLA alleles, especially DR and DQ, strongly co-occurred, TCR associations were difficult to assign to individual alleles. In a later analysis, TCR association rates were found to vary across HLA loci, with the most associated TCRs seen for DRB1 alleles and the fewest for HLA-C alleles. Correlated functional status among segregating V segments might be attributable to linkage disequilibrium, but an unknown experimental factor could not be ruled out.

The cohort was made up of under 800 healthy bone marrow donors. At the time of sampling, every cohort member was nominally healthy, though immune exposures that went unrecorded were likely present. The donor was CMV seronegative and was included in the group of about 400 seronegative cohort members. A peripheral blood sample was collected from each donor, and TCR beta sequencing was performed on peripheral blood mononuclear cells. Genomic DNA was extracted from the blood cell samples with the Qiagen DNeasy Blood Extraction Kit. Libraries came from the immunoSEQ multiplex PCR assay. For the multiplex PCR, a mixture combining 60 forward primers for TCR Vbeta segments and 13 reverse primers for TCR Jbeta segments was used. Amplification of the CDR3 region of rearranged TCR beta genes was performed with a multiplex PCR assay on genomic DNA. The Illumina HiSeq System was used to sequence the amplified TCR beta libraries as 87-base-pair reads. On the authors' methods: Across the 600 to 700 repertoires, a later analysis counted about 81 million unique TCR beta chains, 9.5 million to 12 million of which were shared by at least two donors. To remove PCR and sequencing errors, raw reads were error-corrected and collapsed into unique sequences using a nearest-neighbor algorithm that merged closely related sequences. Alignment of CDR3 sequences to IMGT reference sequences was used to assign V, D and J gene segments. Each retained sequence needed at least a six-nucleotide match to both a V gene segment and a J gene segment. Rearrangements were classified as productive when the CDR3 lacked stop codons and remained in frame with V and J, and all other rearrangements were classified as non-productive. CDR3 was defined by IMGT convention, running from the second conserved V-encoded cysteine to the conserved J-encoded phenylalanine. In an earlier analysis of 587 of the donors, sequences lacking an unambiguous match to a single V gene segment were excluded. An earlier analysis of about 600 of the donors called V segments functional above 56.7% productive rearrangements and segregating when the between-donor standard deviation exceeded 5%. A statistical classification framework was built to diagnose cytomegalovirus status from the catalog of TCR beta chain sequences. A later analysis assigned V and J genes by comparing TCR nucleotide sequences with IMGT/GENE-DB human TR gene sequences. In a later analysis, CDR3 sequences and most-parsimonious VDJ recombination scenarios were assigned using the TCRdist pipeline. In a later analysis, every TCR beta chain was defined by the combination of its CDR3 amino acid sequence and its V-gene family, and reads without a unique V-gene family were dropped. In a later analysis, 450 to 600 highly shared, low-generation-probability nucleotide sequences were removed to address suspected cross-contamination and a sequencing artifact. In a later analysis, a clonal expansion index was calculated for each public chain from normalized within-repertoire ranks of inferred template counts. A later analysis computed generation probabilities with a VDJ recombination model fitted to out-of-frame rearrangements, and checked the results against IGoR. A later analysis scored TCR-TCR, TCR-HLA and TCR-CMV co-occurrence with hypergeometric tests, applying a repertoire-size bias correction to TCR pairs. A later analysis estimated false discovery rates by permuting HLA or CMV assignments 20 times. In a later analysis, co-occurring TCRs were grouped using DBSCAN, with TCRdist sequence similarity added in when clustering inside HLA-allele-positive subsets. Co-occurrence clustering excluded repertoires with fewer than 30,000 or more than 120,000 public chains, plus five with anomalous nucleotide sharing. TCRdb stores this immuneACCESS table with in-frame sequences only. Part of the clones is absent; in the studies checked, under half of the shortfall reflects unresolved V genes, and no reason is known for the rest. The V and J calls and clone size were taken over from that table, and D and trimming were inferred from the DNA. For this sample the table gives 100,000 to 140,000 clones, of which 70% to 80% were detected only once. The leading ten clones occupy about 2% of the sample.

A note on this clone: Its antigen has not been determined. No base-level quality is on record; no much larger clone is a single base apart.

Germline trimming amounts to 5 bases on V and 2 bases on J, with 8 as the count of junction bases outside the gene matches. In the germline V gene, CDR1 corresponds to SQVTM and CDR2 to ANQGSEA. The CDR3, from cysteine to phenylalanine, totals 16 residues. Solely the CDR3 DNA is kept, with 48 bases framed from the first base. The sample comprised PBMCs. This TCR was sampled from a young man in good health and CMV-seronegative. The rearranged segments are TRBV29-1 and TRBJ1-4; the junction holds 10 bases that match TRBD1. DNA sequence: TGCAGCGTTCTGGGACAGGGGAAGGAGACTAATGAAAAACTGTTTTTT. It is translated as CSVLGQGKETNEKLFF. The CDR3 plus the reference TRBV29-1 and TRBJ1-4 genes for the other parts give the full variable domain: SAVISQKPSRDICQRGTSLTIQCQVDSQVTMMFWYRQQPGQSLTLIATANQGSEATYESGFVIDKFPISRPNLTFSTLTVSNMSPEDSSIYLCSVLGQGKETNEKLFFGSGTQLSVL.